One and the same sample provided the 27 T cell receptor beta chains below, sequenced in a study of metastatic and nonmetastatic thyroid tumors. MiXCR reprocessed the PCR reads for TCRdb. The table lists about 92,000 clones, 15% of them singletons, with roughly 3.6% in the top ten. Thyroid surgery had not been preceded by any treatment in any patient. The sequenced sample was blood. Source of these receptors: a female donor with papillary thyroid cancer or a benign thyroid nodule (not recorded which). Some clones in this sample may be carry-over from other donors' samples.

This clone showed up just a few times. A much larger clonotype is one base distant, so this may be a read error. The CDR3 does not close with the conserved phenylalanine or tryptophan, likely indicating a read error. The V call is TRBV28, the J call TRBJ2-5; TRBD1 matches at 7 bases. CDR3 length equals 14 residues. The ends lost 6 bases at V and 2 bases at J; junction bases unmatched: 6. The V gene's germline CDR1 is MDHEN and CDR2 SYDVKM. The CDR3 nucleotides are TGTGCCAGCAGCCCACAGGGGTTACAAGAGACCCAGTACCTC. This codes for CASSPQGLQETQYL.

The count of this clone is one. A junction boundary mismatches the germline segment, possibly from a read error. The same CDR3 can be traced to other DNA sequences in this sample. V is TRBV9 and J is TRBJ2-7, with D possibly being TRBD2 (5 bases). The CDR3 contains 15 residues. The germline V gene has CDR1 SGDLS and CDR2 YYNGEE. CDR3: CASSPKASSLYEQYF. CDR3 DNA: TGTGCCAGCAGCCCTAAAGCTAGCAGCCTCTACGAACAGTACTTC. The full variable domain, its missing parts supplied by reference TRBV9 and TRBJ2-7, is DSGVTQTPKHLITATGQRVTLRCSPRSGDLSVYWYQQSLDQGLQFLIQYYNGEERAKGNILERFSAQQFPDLHSELNLSSLELGDSALYFCASSPKASSLYEQYFGPGTRLTVT.

This clone was detected ten times or more. CDR3 nucleotide sequence: TGTGCCAGCAGCTTAGGGAGGGATCAAGCAGATACGCAGTATTTT. Translated: CASSLGRDQADTQYF. V is TRBV7-9 and J is TRBJ2-3; tentatively, D is TRBD2 (6 bases). V lost 1 base and J 4 bases, leaving 12 bases between the germline ends. Germline CDR1 and CDR2: SEHNR and FQNEAQ (reference sequence). The CDR3 sequence is 15 residues long.

The chain is built from TRBV19 and TRBJ2-6, with unresolved D. This CDR3 spans 16 amino acids. Trimming took off 8 bases at V and 2 bases at J, with 16 bases between the two ends. The germline CDR1 and CDR2 sequences are LNHDA and SQIVND (reference sequence). CDR3 loop: CASVRLGSPGANVLTF. The CDR3 region has the DNA TGTGCCAGTGTCAGATTGGGTTCCCCTGGGGCCAACGTCCTGACTTTC.

This clone was detected ten times or more. The chain combines TRBV28 with TRBJ1-1; the D is unclear. In germline, CDR1 is MDHEN, CDR2 SYDVKM. V was clipped by 7 bases and J by 5 bases, with 11 bases between them. The length of the CDR3 is 12 residues. This CDR3 is CASKDQTTEAFF. The CDR3 DNA reads TGTGCCAGCAAAGATCAGACGACTGAAGCTTTCTTT.

This clone was found many times. CDR3 residues: CASETGSGYTF. The CDR3 nucleotides read TGTGCCAGTGAAACAGGGTCTGGCTACACCTTC. This sequence joins TRBV19 and TRBJ1-2; weak D call: TRBD1 (6 bases). The CDR3 covers 11 residues. Looked up from germline, CDR1 is LNHDA and CDR2 is SQIVND (reference sequence). Trimming stripped 8 bases from V and 7 bases from J, with 11 bases between.

This clone was counted ten times or more. The chain links TRBV28 to TRBJ2-2; perhaps TRBD2 as D (6 bases). V lost 5 bases, J lost 4 bases, and 11 bases lay in between. The CDR3 is 14 amino acids. Germline V lookup: CDR1 MDHEN, CDR2 SYDVKM. The CDR3 bases are TGTGCCAGCAGTCAGGGAGGAGGCACCGGGGAGCTGTTTTTT. Its translation is CASSQGGGTGELFF.

This clone was recorded at least ten times. The chain uses TRBV11-1 and TRBJ1-2, with TRBD1 matching 12 bases. CDR3 length: 16 residues. Germline assignment: CDR1 SGHAT and CDR2 FQDESV (reference sequence). The V and J ends lost 2 bases and 8 bases, in that order; junction bases with no gene match: 9. The CDR3: CASSLSTGQGAQGYTF. As DNA, the CDR3 is TGTGCCAGCAGCTTATCTACGGGACAGGGGGCTCAAGGCTACACCTTC.

This clone was observed many times. V is TRBV27 and J is TRBJ2-1, with 8 bases matching TRBD2. With 5 bases clipped from V and 10 bases from J, the junction kept 13 bases outside the gene matches. CDR1 is MNHEY, CDR2 SMNVEV, per germline (reference sequence). The CDR3 contains 15 residues. The CDR3, as DNA: TGTGCCAGCAGTCCTTCCGGGCGGGAGGTGAGGGAGCAGTTCTTC. Translated, it gives CASSPSGREVREQFF.

This clone was seen repeatedly, ten times or more. J is TRBJ2-7 and V is TRBV2; 11 nucleotides align to TRBD1. The CDR3 length is 14 residues. Germline CDR1 and CDR2: SNHLY and FYNNEI. J lost 5 bases, V lost 7 bases, and 7 bases had no gene match. The CDR3 DNA reads TGTGCCAGCACCTTGGGACAGGGGGTAAACGAGCAGTACTTC. Translating it yields CASTLGQGVNEQYF. Full variable domain (missing parts from reference TRBV2 and TRBJ2-7): EPEVTQTPSHQVTQMGQEVILRCVPISNHLYFYWYRQILGQKVEFLVSFYNNEISEKSEIFDDQFSVERPDGSNFTLKIRSTKLEDSAMYFCASTLGQGVNEQYFGPGTRLTVT.

This clone has a handful of counts. This clone may be a read error of a much larger clone one base away. Other nucleotide sequences from this sample produce the same CDR3. The chain has TRBV20-1 and TRBJ2-3, with 12 bases that match TRBD2. The CDR3 spans 14 residues. Germline lookup yields CDR1 DFQATT and CDR2 SNEGSKA (reference sequence). CDR3 bases: TGCAGTGCCAGGGGACTAGCGGGCCGGGATACACAGTATTTT. It codes for CSARGLAGRDTQYF.

This clone occurred a few times. One end of the junction does not line up with germline, which may come from a read error. V usage is TRBV6-1 and J usage is TRBJ1-4, with 8 positions matching TRBD1. Germline V gene data show CDR1 as MNHNS and CDR2 as SASEGT. The CDR3 sequence is 14 residues long. The CDR3 reads CAGSAVTGDEKLFF. The CDR3 DNA sequence: TGTGCCGGCAGTGCCGTGACAGGGGATGAAAAACTGTTTTTT.

Remarks on this clone: One base away lies a much larger clone, so this may be a sequencing read error. The DNA for the CDR3 is TGCAGTGCTACCGGGACTAAGGGGGCCTACAATGAGCAGTTCTTC. Residues: CSATGTKGAYNEQFF. This sequence joins TRBV20-1 and TRBJ2-1; tentative D call: TRBD2 (7 bases). V lost 4 bases to trimming and J lost 2 bases, with 15 bases between them. The CDR3 is made up of 15 amino acids. From germline, CDR1 is DFQATT and CDR2 SNEGSKA (reference sequence).

This clone came up once. The chain uses TRBV5-4 and TRBJ1-2; D remains ambiguous. The CDR3 extends over 15 amino acids. The germline gives CDR1 SGHNT, CDR2 YYREEE (reference sequence). The V gene lost 3 bases and the J gene lost 2 bases, with 14 bases spanning the gap. The CDR3 reads CASSSVRYQNYGYTF. The CDR3 region has the DNA TGTGCCAGCAGCTCGGTCCGGTACCAAAACTATGGCTACACCTTC. Looking up the rest from reference TRBV5-4 and TRBJ1-2 gives the full variable domain: ETGVTQSPTHLIKTRGQQVTLRCSSQSGHNTVSWYQQALGQGPQFIFQYYREEENGRGNFPPRFSGLQFPNYSSELNVNALELDDSALYLCASSSVRYQNYGYTFGSGTRLTVV.

This clone was seen repeatedly, ten times or more. The chain carries TRBV6-2 or TRBV6-3 and TRBJ1-1; D call uncertain. This CDR3 spans 14 amino acids. Trimming removed 0 bases at V and 6 bases at J, with 11 bases between. Germline CDR1 MNHEY, CDR2 SVGEGT. The CDR3 here is CASSYSAVRPEAFF. CDR3 coding DNA: TGTGCCAGCAGTTACTCGGCAGTTCGACCTGAAGCTTTCTTT.

This clone was seen repeatedly, ten times or more. J is TRBJ1-5 and V is TRBV28, with TRBD1 identical over 12 bases. V shed 2 bases and J 4 bases; nucleotides not matched to a gene: 12. Germline V gives CDR1 MDHEN, CDR2 SYDVKM. The CDR3 runs 19 residues. The CDR3 sequence: CASSLPGTGGPRRNQPQHF. The CDR3 bases are TGTGCCAGCAGTTTACCCGGGACAGGGGGCCCGAGACGAAATCAGCCCCAGCATTTT. Full variable domain (missing parts from reference TRBV28 and TRBJ1-5): DVKVTQSSRYLVKRTGEKVFLECVQDMDHENMFWYRQDPGLGLRLIYFSYDVKMKEKGDIPEGYSVSREKKERFSLILESASTNQTSMYLCASSLPGTGGPRRNQPQHFGDGTRLSIL.

As regards this clone: With a much larger clone just one base away, this may be a read error. V usage is TRBV5-4 and J usage is TRBJ2-7, with 7 bases matching TRBD2. The germline CDR1 and CDR2 sequences are SGHNT and YYREEE (reference sequence). The V gene end was trimmed by 1 base and the J gene end by 3 bases; junction bases not matched to a gene: 1. The CDR3 contains 13 residues. The CDR3 sequence is CASSLRGVYEQYF. CDR3 in DNA: TGTGCCAGCAGCTTGCGGGGGGTCTACGAGCAGTACTTC.

The genes are TRBV6-1 and TRBJ2-5, with 12 bases fitting TRBD2. The CDR3 totals 15 residues. From germline, CDR1 is MNHNS and CDR2 SASEGT. Trimming cost V 7 bases and J 1 base; bases outside gene matches: 4. CDR3 coding DNA: TGTGCCAGCATCACTAGCGGGGGGCTCCAAGAGACCCAGTACTTC. It translates to CASITSGGLQETQYF.

This clone was picked up a small number of times. Just one base apart from a much larger clone, this may be a read error. The sample carries other DNA sequences with the same CDR3. CDR3: CASSGTGGEQFF. In DNA, the CDR3 is TGTGCTAGCAGTGGGACAGGTGGTGAGCAGTTCTTC. V gene TRBV6-4 combines with J gene TRBJ2-1; TRBD1 matches at 8 bases. CDR3 size: 12 residues. The germline gives CDR1 MRHNA, CDR2 SNTAGT.

This clone showed up many times. The rearrangement joins TRBV29-1 to TRBJ2-5, with TRBD2 matching 12 bases. V lost 3 bases and J lost 4; bases outside the gene matches: 6. CDR1 and CDR2 from the germline V gene are SQVTM and ANQGSEA. CDR3 length: 15 residues. For the CDR3, the DNA is TGCAGCGTTGAGTCAGCTAGCGGGGGGGCAGAGACCCAGTACTTC. This gives the protein CSVESASGGAETQYF.

A note on this clone: Given a much more abundant clone one base away, this may be a read error. The J gene is TRBJ1-2, the V gene TRBV9; D unresolved. V lost 3 bases and J 6 bases, leaving 24 bases between the germline ends. The CDR3 runs 17 residues. Germline V gene lookup returns CDR1 SGDLS and CDR2 YYNGEE. This chain's CDR3 is CASSAFGPQMRFDGYTF. In DNA, the CDR3 is TGTGCCAGCAGCGCATTCGGGCCTCAAATGCGCTTCGATGGCTACACCTTC.

The genes are TRBV11-2 and TRBJ1-2; TRBD1 agrees at 10 bases. The CDR3 has 17 residues. Germline V gene sequence: CDR1 SGHAT, CDR2 FQNNGV. V lost 1 base to trimming and J lost 7 bases; unmatched junction nucleotides: 12. The CDR3 coding sequence is TGTGCCAGCAGCTTAGTGGCGACAGGGGGCCCGGAATTTGGCTACACCTTC. It translates to CASSLVATGGPEFGYTF. The entire variable domain, with the rest obtained from reference TRBV11-2 and TRBJ1-2, is as follows: EAGVAQSPRYKIIEKRQSVAFWCNPISGHATLYWYQQILGQGPKLLIQFQNNGVVDDSQLPKDRFSAERLKGVDSTLKIQPAKLEDSAVYLCASSLVATGGPEFGYTFGSGTRLTVV.

In this sample, this clone turned up a few times. A read error is likely, as this CDR3 ends without the conserved phenylalanine or tryptophan. Because the CDR3's place on the DNA is in doubt, the DNA is left out and the CDR3 is given as listed by TCRdb. The V call is TRBV9, the J call TRBJ2-1. The CDR3 numbers 8 amino acids, ends counted. Germline CDR1 is SGDLS and CDR2 is YYNGEE. Here the CDR3 reads CASSVAPS.

This clone was detected ten times or more. V is TRBV5-4 and J is TRBJ2-7; D ambiguous. The germline CDR1 and CDR2 sequences are SGHNT and YYREEE (reference sequence). Trimming removed 0 bases at V and 0 bases at J, with 4 bases between. The CDR3 length is 13 residues. The CDR3 protein is CASSLDISYEQYF. In DNA, the CDR3 is TGTGCCAGCAGCTTGGACATCTCCTACGAGCAGTACTTC. The variable domain in full, completed from reference TRBV5-4 and TRBJ2-7, reads ETGVTQSPTHLIKTRGQQVTLRCSSQSGHNTVSWYQQALGQGPQFIFQYYREEENGRGNFPPRFSGLQFPNYSSELNVNALELDDSALYLCASSLDISYEQYFGPGTRLTVT.

There are a few counts of this clone. This sequence may be a read error, since a much larger clone differs from it by one base. The genes are TRBV20-1 and TRBJ1-5; no firm D call. This CDR3 region has 14 residues. Germline CDR1 and CDR2: DFQATT and SNEGSKA (reference sequence). The CDR3, as DNA: TGCAGTGCTAGAGACGGATATGGCAATCATCCCCAGCATTTT. Amino acids: CSARDGYGNHPQHF.

This clone was seen many times. The chain uses TRBV7-9 and TRBJ1-4; 9 nucleotides match TRBD1. V lost 5 bases to trimming and J lost 6 bases; unmatched junction nucleotides: 7. Germline V gives CDR1 SEHNR, CDR2 FQNEAQ (reference sequence). This CDR3 is built from 15 residues. The CDR3 protein is CASSPQGQGYEKLFF. For the CDR3, the DNA is TGTGCCAGCAGCCCCCAGGGACAGGGATATGAAAAACTGTTTTTT.

Ten or more counts support this clone. The chain carries TRBV11-3 and TRBJ2-2; 8 bases line up with TRBD2. Germline CDR1 is SGHNT and CDR2 is YENEEA. The CDR3 is 15 amino acids. Germline trimming cut 5 bases from V and 0 bases from J; bases unmatched to any gene: 2. The CDR3 sequence is CASSTTSANTGELFF. The CDR3 DNA is TGTGCCAGCAGCACGACTAGCGCGAACACCGGGGAGCTGTTTTTT.